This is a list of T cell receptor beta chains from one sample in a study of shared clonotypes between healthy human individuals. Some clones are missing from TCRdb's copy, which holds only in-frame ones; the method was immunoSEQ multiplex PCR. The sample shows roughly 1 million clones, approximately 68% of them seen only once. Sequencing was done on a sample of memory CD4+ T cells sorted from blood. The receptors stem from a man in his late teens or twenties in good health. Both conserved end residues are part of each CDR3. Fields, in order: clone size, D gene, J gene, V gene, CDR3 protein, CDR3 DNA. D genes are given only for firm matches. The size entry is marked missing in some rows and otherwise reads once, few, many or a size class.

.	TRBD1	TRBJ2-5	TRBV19	CASTQTGAETQYF	TGTGCCAGTACCCAAACAGGGGCGGAGACCCAGTACTTC
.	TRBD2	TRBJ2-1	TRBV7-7	CASSLGLAHEQFF	TGTGCTAGCAGCTTAGGACTAGCCCATGAGCAGTTCTTC
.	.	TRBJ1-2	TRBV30	CAWSVLGAGYGYTF	TGTGCCTGGAGTGTACTGGGGGCGGGCTATGGCTACACCTTC
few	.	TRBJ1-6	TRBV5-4	CASSFGLGNRENSPLHF	TGTGCCAGCAGCTTTGGGTTGGGAAATCGAGAAAATTCACCCCTCCACTTT
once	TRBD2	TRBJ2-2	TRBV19	CASPKPQREGTGELFF	TGTGCCAGCCCTAAACCCCAGCGGGAGGGCACCGGGGAGCTGTTTTTT
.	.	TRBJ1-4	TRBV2	CASSASGNVLFF	TGTGCCAGCAGTGCCTCGGGAAACGTACTGTTTTTT
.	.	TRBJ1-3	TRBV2	CASSDSGTGNTIYF	TGTGCCAGCAGTGATTCGGGGACCGGAAACACCATATATTTT
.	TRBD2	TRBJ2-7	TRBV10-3	CASRPGTSGYEQYF	TGTGCCTCAAGGCCAGGGACTAGCGGTTACGAGCAGTACTTC
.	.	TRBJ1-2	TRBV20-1	CSAPNYGYTF	TGCAGTGCTCCTAACTATGGCTACACCTTC
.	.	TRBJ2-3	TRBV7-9	CASSLTKATDTQYF	TGTGCCAGCAGCTTAACGAAAGCCACAGATACGCAGTATTTT
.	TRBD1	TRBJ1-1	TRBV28	CASSSDGQDFEAFF	TGTGCCAGCAGTTCCGACGGACAGGACTTTGAAGCTTTCTTT
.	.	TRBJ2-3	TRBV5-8	CASSLKRGSTDTQYF	TGTGCCAGCAGCTTGAAAAGGGGATCCACAGATACGCAGTATTTT
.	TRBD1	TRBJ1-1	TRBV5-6	CASSLGQGGTEAFF	TGTGCCAGCAGCTTGGGACAGGGAGGAACTGAAGCTTTCTTT
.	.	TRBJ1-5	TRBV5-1	CASSLDQGNQPQHF	TGCGCCAGCAGCTTAGACCAGGGCAATCAGCCCCAGCATTTT
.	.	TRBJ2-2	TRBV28	CASSLAQAATGELFF	TGTGCCAGCAGTTTAGCACAGGCGGCCACCGGGGAGCTGTTTTTT
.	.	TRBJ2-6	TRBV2	CASTPSGANVLTF	TGTGCCAGCACCCCCTCTGGGGCCAACGTCCTGACTTTC
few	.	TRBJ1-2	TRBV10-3	CAISEFVGPYGYTF	TGTGCCATCAGTGAATTTGTGGGGCCCTATGGCTACACCTTC
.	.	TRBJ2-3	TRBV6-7	CASPGQFLTDTQYF	TGTGCCAGCCCAGGACAGTTTCTCACAGATACGCAGTATTTT
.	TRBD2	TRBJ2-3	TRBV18	CASSLYTKIAGGSTDTQYF	TGTGCCAGCTCACTCTACACCAAAATAGCGGGAGGGAGCACAGATACGCAGTATTTT
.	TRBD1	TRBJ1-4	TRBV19	CASAGQGHEKLFF	TGTGCCAGTGCGGGACAGGGTCATGAAAAACTGTTTTTT
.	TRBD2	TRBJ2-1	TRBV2	CASRGTSGGTYNEQFF	TGTGCCAGCAGAGGAACTAGCGGGGGGACCTACAATGAGCAGTTCTTC
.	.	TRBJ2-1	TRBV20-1	CSAHDYNEQFF	TGCAGTGCGCATGATTACAATGAGCAGTTCTTC
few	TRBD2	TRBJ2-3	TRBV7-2	CASSLEAGGGRADTQYF	TGTGCCAGCAGCTTAGAAGCGGGAGGGGGAAGGGCAGATACGCAGTATTTT
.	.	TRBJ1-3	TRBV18	CASSPQTGSLAGNTIYF	TGTGCCAGCTCACCACAAACCGGGAGCCTTGCTGGAAACACCATATATTTT
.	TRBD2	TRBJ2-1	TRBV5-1	CASSTRAGGYNEQFF	TGCGCCAGCAGCACGAGGGCGGGGGGATACAATGAGCAGTTCTTC
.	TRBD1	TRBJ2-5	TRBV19	CASRDREVGTQYF	TGTGCCAGTCGGGACAGGGAGGTCGGGACCCAGTACTTC
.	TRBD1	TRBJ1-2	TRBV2	CASSVRTGGNYGYTF	TGTGCCAGCAGCGTGAGGACAGGGGGGAACTATGGCTACACCTTC
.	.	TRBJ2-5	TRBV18	CASHRGPGETQYF	TGTGCCAGCCACCGGGGGCCTGGTGAGACCCAGTACTTC
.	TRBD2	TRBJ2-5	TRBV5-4	CASSSGTSDGLETQYF	TGTGCCAGCAGCTCAGGGACTAGCGACGGATTAGAGACCCAGTACTTC
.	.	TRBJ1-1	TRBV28	CASSPEQNVNTEAFF	TGTGCCAGCAGTCCAGAACAGAATGTGAACACTGAAGCTTTCTTT
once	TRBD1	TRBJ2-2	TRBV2	CASSSQGAAAGELFF	TGTGCCAGCAGTTCCCAGGGGGCCGCTGCCGGGGAGCTGTTTTTT
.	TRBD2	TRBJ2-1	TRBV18	CASSPPSTSGVYNEQFF	TGTGCCAGCTCACCACCTTCGACTAGCGGGGTATACAATGAGCAGTTCTTC
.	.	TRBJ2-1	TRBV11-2	CASSSGTKTYNEQFF	TGTGCCAGCAGCTCCGGGACAAAGACCTACAATGAGCAGTTCTTC